These T cell receptor beta chains were read from a single sample in a study of cytomegalovirus exposure and HLA in healthy donors. The table came from immunoSEQ multiplex PCR; TCRdb's copy has only in-frame clones and leaves some out. The sample includes more than 150,000 clones, approximately 83% of them seen just once. Specimen: PBMCs. Receptors originate from a woman aged 18-30 years in good health and CMV-seronegative. Both conserved end residues are part of each CDR3. D genes are given only for firm matches. Where a row states a size, it is once, few, many or the class of an expanded clone; other rows omit it.

D	V	size	J	CDR3	DNA
-	TRBV30	-	TRBJ1-2	CAWSTPYRANYGYTF	TGTGCCTGGAGTACCCCTTACAGGGCTAACTATGGCTACACCTTC
-	TRBV4-1	-	TRBJ2-1	CASSPLARASSYNEQFF	TGCGCCAGCAGCCCCCTGGCGAGGGCCAGCTCCTACAATGAGCAGTTCTTC
-	TRBV7-9	-	TRBJ2-7	CASSPVTWATQYF	TGTGCCAGCAGCCCAGTCACGTGGGCTACGCAGTACTTC
-	TRBV29-1	-	TRBJ2-5	CSVRQGETQYF	TGCAGCGTTCGGCAGGGTGAGACCCAGTACTTC
-	TRBV27	-	TRBJ1-1	CASSLSRLGTEAFF	TGTGCCAGCAGTTTGTCGAGACTGGGTACTGAAGCTTTCTTT
TRBD2	TRBV19	-	TRBJ2-1	CASSTLAGGLHNEQFF	TGTGCCAGTAGTACCCTAGCGGGGGGGTTACACAATGAGCAGTTCTTC
TRBD1	TRBV7-9	few	TRBJ1-1	CASSPGQGRDEAFF	TGTGCCAGCAGCCCCGGACAGGGTCGGGATGAAGCTTTCTTT
TRBD1	TRBV6-5	-	TRBJ1-2	CASSLTGGDGYTF	TGTGCCAGCAGTCTGACAGGGGGGGATGGCTACACCTTC
TRBD1	TRBV29-1	-	TRBJ2-5	CSVYHRGRETQYF	TGCAGCGTGTACCACAGGGGGCGAGAGACCCAGTACTTC
TRBD1	TRBV28	-	TRBJ2-4	CASSSTGQGRGIQYF	TGTGCCAGCAGTTCGACGGGACAGGGGAGGGGCATTCAGTACTTC
-	TRBV15	-	TRBJ1-1	CATSRGGGSTEAFF	TGTGCCACCAGCAGGGGGGGTGGGAGCACTGAAGCTTTCTTT
TRBD2	TRBV18	-	TRBJ2-3	CASSPLGAGGSTDTQYF	TGTGCCAGCTCACCACTGGGCGCGGGGGGTAGCACAGATACGCAGTATTTT
-	TRBV6-5	-	TRBJ1-1	CASSPTGPNTEAFF	TGTGCCAGCAGCCCAACAGGACCGAACACTGAAGCTTTCTTT
TRBD2	TRBV4-2	once	TRBJ2-1	CASSQGAWLAGGSEQFF	TGTGCCAGCAGCCAAGGGGCCTGGCTAGCGGGGGGCAGTGAGCAGTTCTTC
-	TRBV5-1	-	TRBJ1-2	CASTVGGLLDGYTF	TGCGCCAGCACCGTGGGGGGGTTGTTGGATGGCTACACCTTC
TRBD1	TRBV7-9	-	TRBJ1-2	CASSGPPPGQAYGYTF	TGTGCCAGCAGCGGACCCCCACCGGGACAGGCCTATGGCTACACCTTC
TRBD2	TRBV28	-	TRBJ2-1	CASSEGGGVFGNEQFF	TGTGCCAGCAGTGAGGGCGGGGGAGTTTTCGGGAATGAGCAGTTCTTC
-	TRBV28	-	TRBJ1-4	CASTRTGFGEKLFF	TGTGCCAGCACCCGAACAGGGTTCGGGGAAAAACTGTTTTTT
TRBD2	TRBV5-1	-	TRBJ2-5	CASSGGDLQETQYF	TGCGCCAGCTCCGGGGGGGACCTCCAGGAGACCCAGTACTTC
-	TRBV30	-	TRBJ2-1	CAWSPLHSYNEQFF	TGTGCCTGGAGTCCCTTACATTCCTACAATGAGCAGTTCTTC
-	TRBV29-1	-	TRBJ2-3	CSVGTDTQYF	TGCAGCGTCGGGACAGATACGCAGTATTTT
-	TRBV15	-	TRBJ1-3	CATSRDRLSGNTIYF	TGTGCCACCAGCAGAGACAGACTCTCTGGAAACACCATATATTTT
-	TRBV23-1	-	TRBJ1-2	CASSQVGLLHYGYTF	TGCGCCAGCAGTCAGGTGGGCTTACTTCACTATGGCTACACCTTC
TRBD1	TRBV27	-	TRBJ1-2	CASQGVRGDPNYGYTF	TGTGCCAGCCAGGGGGTGAGGGGGGACCCTAACTATGGCTACACCTTC
TRBD1	TRBV19	-	TRBJ2-1	CASSPGTGFYNEQFF	TGTGCCAGTAGTCCCGGGACAGGGTTCTACAATGAGCAGTTCTTC
TRBD1	TRBV9	-	TRBJ2-6	CASSVAPGQSLSGANVLTF	TGTGCCAGCAGCGTGGCTCCGGGACAGTCTCTCTCTGGGGCCAACGTCCTGACTTTC
TRBD1	TRBV5-4	-	TRBJ1-1	CASSLGGQGEAFF	TGTGCCAGCAGCTTAGGCGGACAGGGTGAAGCTTTCTTT
-	TRBV15	-	TRBJ1-1	CATSRVARVAEAFF	TGTGCCACCAGCAGAGTTGCCAGGGTGGCTGAAGCTTTCTTT
-	TRBV7-6	few	TRBJ2-7	CASSPPSREQYF	TGTGCCAGCAGCCCCCCTTCTCGTGAGCAGTACTTC
-	TRBV5-1	-	TRBJ1-1	CASSPRTEMNTEAFF	TGCGCCAGCAGCCCTAGGACAGAGATGAACACTGAAGCTTTCTTT
TRBD1	TRBV7-2	-	TRBJ1-5	CASSPQGMVSNQPQHF	TGTGCCAGCAGTCCACAGGGGATGGTCAGCAATCAGCCCCAGCATTTT
-	TRBV6-5	-	TRBJ2-7	CASNPGYPYEQYF	TGTGCCAGCAACCCGGGGTACCCCTACGAGCAGTACTTC
-	TRBV2	-	TRBJ1-1	CASSEEGMVTEAFF	TGTGCCAGCAGTGAAGAGGGGATGGTCACTGAAGCTTTCTTT
TRBD1	TRBV11-2	-	TRBJ2-7	CASSSRDRGGREQYF	TGTGCCAGCAGCTCCCGGGACAGGGGAGGTCGGGAGCAGTACTTC
TRBD1	TRBV13	-	TRBJ2-7	CASSTWTGGLYEQYF	TGTGCCAGCAGCACATGGACAGGGGGATTATACGAGCAGTACTTC
TRBD2	TRBV4-2	-	TRBJ2-5	CASSQERAGQETQYF	TGTGCCAGCAGCCAAGAAAGAGCGGGACAAGAGACCCAGTACTTC
-	TRBV7-2	-	TRBJ1-2	CASSEVGRGPYGYTF	TGTGCCAGCAGCGAAGTGGGGCGGGGACCCTATGGCTACACCTTC
TRBD1	TRBV4-1	-	TRBJ1-1	CASSQNTGTGVAAFF	TGCGCCAGCAGCCAAAATACCGGGACAGGGGTTGCTGCTTTCTTT
-	TRBV9	-	TRBJ1-4	CASSVAPTNEKLFF	TGTGCCAGCAGCGTAGCTCCTACTAATGAAAAACTGTTTTTT
TRBD1	TRBV19	-	TRBJ1-2	CASTTRGTGGYGYTF	TGTGCCAGTACCACCCGCGGGACAGGGGGCTATGGCTACACCTTC
TRBD1	TRBV29-1	once	TRBJ1-1	CSAGQGMNTEAFF	TGCAGCGCAGGACAGGGGATGAACACTGAAGCTTTCTTT
-	TRBV27	once	TRBJ1-1	CASSPGSFVNTEAFF	TGTGCCAGCAGTCCTGGGAGCTTCGTGAACACTGAAGCTTTCTTT
-	TRBV6-5	-	TRBJ2-5	CASSIQGGGQETQYF	TGTGCCAGCAGTATTCAGGGAGGGGGACAAGAGACCCAGTACTTC
-	TRBV2	-	TRBJ1-5	CASSGSYNQPQHF	TGTGCCAGCAGTGGGTCCTACAATCAGCCCCAGCATTTT
TRBD1	TRBV10-2	-	TRBJ2-3	CASSEQGGHTDTQYF	TGCGCCAGCAGTGAACAGGGGGGACACACAGATACGCAGTATTTT
TRBD1	TRBV19	-	TRBJ2-2	CASGGQANTGELFF	TGTGCCAGTGGAGGACAGGCGAACACCGGGGAGCTGTTTTTT
TRBD1	TRBV19	-	TRBJ1-2	CASRIRDRYGYTF	TGTGCCAGTAGAATCCGGGACAGATATGGCTACACCTTC
-	TRBV19	-	TRBJ1-4	CASSIGEGIYEKLFF	TGTGCCAGTAGTATAGGGGAGGGGATTTATGAAAAACTGTTTTTT
-	TRBV6-1	-	TRBJ1-6	CASSDPPGFVGSPLHF	TGTGCCAGCAGTGACCCTCCCGGGTTTGTAGGTTCACCCCTCCACTTT